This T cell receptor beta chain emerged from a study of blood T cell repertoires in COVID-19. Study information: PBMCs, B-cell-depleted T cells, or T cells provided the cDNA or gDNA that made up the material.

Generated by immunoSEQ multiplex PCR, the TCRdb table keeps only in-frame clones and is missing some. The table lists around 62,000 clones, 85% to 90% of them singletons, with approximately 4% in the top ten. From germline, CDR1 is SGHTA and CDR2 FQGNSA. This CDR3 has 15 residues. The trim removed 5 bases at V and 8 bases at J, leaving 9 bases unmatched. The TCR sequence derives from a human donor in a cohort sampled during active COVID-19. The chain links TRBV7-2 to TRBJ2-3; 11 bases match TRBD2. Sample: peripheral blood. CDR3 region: CASSQALAGVSTQYF. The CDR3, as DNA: TGTGCCAGCAGCCAAGCACTAGCGGGAGTATCTACGCAGTATTTT.